The 30 T cell receptor beta chains below were found in one sample sequenced in a study of lymphopenia after photon versus proton radiotherapy. Sequencing used immunoSEQ multiplex PCR; TCRdb keeps in-frame clones, though not all of them. Here the sample spans around 150,000 clones, approximately 86% being singletons. The specimen comprised peripheral blood, sampled from a patient treated with photon-based radiotherapy. These receptors originate from a man aged 50 or older with gastric cancer.

The chain has TRBV10-3 and TRBJ1-2; D gene unclear. The length of the CDR3 is 12 residues. The ends were cut back, 8 bases at V and 1 base at J, with 8 bases in the middle. From germline, CDR1 is ENHRY and CDR2 SYGVKD. CDR3 sequence: CAISSYNYGYTF. For the CDR3, the DNA is TGTGCCATCTCATCCTATAACTATGGCTACACCTTC.

In this sample, this clone turned up once. The V call is TRBV2, the J call TRBJ1-2, with D uncertain. Germline V CDR1 and CDR2: SNHLY, FYNNEI. V was trimmed by 5 bases and J by 2 bases, leaving 18 bases between them. This CDR3 has 16 amino acids. DNA of the CDR3: TGTGCCAGCAGTACCCTTAGAAGGGCGGCGAACTATGGCTACACCTTC. Its translation: CASSTLRRAANYGYTF. The full variable domain, its missing parts supplied by reference TRBV2 and TRBJ1-2, is EPEVTQTPSHQVTQMGQEVILRCVPISNHLYFYWYRQILGQKVEFLVSFYNNEISEKSEIFDDQFSVERPDGSNFTLKIRSTKLEDSAMYFCASSTLRRAANYGYTFGSGTRLTVV.

This chain joins TRBV28 and TRBJ2-4, with D possibly TRBD1 on 6 matching bases. The CDR3 has 14 residues. Looked up from germline, CDR1 is MDHEN and CDR2 is SYDVKM. V lost 8 bases to trimming and J lost 12 bases, with 23 bases between them. The CDR3 spells CASRSGTLGRAQYF. The CDR3 bases are TGTGCCAGCCGCTCCGGGACACTGGGCAGGGCTCAGTACTTC.

The V gene is TRBV9, the J gene TRBJ1-3; D unclear. Trimming removed 0 bases from V and 3 bases from J, with 10 bases in between. CDR1 and CDR2 from the germline V gene are SGDLS and YYNGEE. The CDR3 spans 15 residues. This chain's CDR3 is CASSVGDSIGNTIYF. The CDR3, as DNA: TGTGCCAGCAGCGTAGGGGATAGCATTGGAAACACCATATATTTT.

This chain links TRBV27 with TRBJ2-7; D perhaps matches TRBD2 (7 bases). Germline CDR1 MNHEY, CDR2 SMNVEV (reference sequence). The CDR3 contains 15 residues. Trimming removed 7 bases at V and 2 bases at J, with 18 bases between. CDR3 DNA: TGTGCCAGCACCAAGGGGGGGGGCCCCACCTACGAGCAGTACTTC. Protein product: CASTKGGGPTYEQYF.

The chain has TRBV15 and TRBJ1-1, with no clear D. CDR1 and CDR2 from the germline V gene are LNHNV and YYDKDF (reference sequence). V was clipped by 0 bases and J by 6 bases, with 11 bases between them. The CDR3 is 14 residues long. The CDR3: CATSRDRGFPEAFF. CDR3 nucleotides: TGTGCCACCAGCAGAGATCGGGGTTTCCCTGAAGCTTTCTTT.

This chain connects TRBV6-1 to TRBJ1-1; 8 bases are shared with TRBD1. From germline, CDR1 is MNHNS and CDR2 SASEGT. Unmatched junction bases numbered 5, after V lost 6 bases and J lost 5 bases. The CDR3 is made up of 13 amino acids. CDR3 amino acids: CASRAGGQTEAFF. The CDR3 bases are TGTGCCAGCAGGGCAGGGGGCCAGACTGAAGCTTTCTTT.

The chain joins TRBV9 to TRBJ2-3; 7 bases align to TRBD1. The length of the CDR3 is 15 residues. Germline assignment: CDR1 SGDLS and CDR2 YYNGEE. V lost 2 bases to trimming and J lost 0 bases; unmatched junction nucleotides: 3. The CDR3 spells CASSVRTGSTDTQYF. The CDR3 bases are TGTGCCAGCAGCGTCCGGACAGGTAGCACAGATACGCAGTATTTT. Full variable domain (rest looked up from reference TRBV9 and TRBJ2-3): DSGVTQTPKHLITATGQRVTLRCSPRSGDLSVYWYQQSLDQGLQFLIQYYNGEERAKGNILERFSAQQFPDLHSELNLSSLELGDSALYFCASSVRTGSTDTQYFGPGTRLTVL.

The V call is TRBV11-1, the J call TRBJ2-2, with no clear D. The CDR3 contains 14 residues. Trimming shortened V by 4 bases and J by 8 bases, and 14 bases separated the two germline ends. Germline V gene lookup returns CDR1 SGHAT and CDR2 FQDESV (reference sequence). As DNA, the CDR3 is TGTGCCAGCAGCTCTAAGAGTCCCACGGGGGAGCTGTTTTTT. It is translated as CASSSKSPTGELFF.

The chain links TRBV7-3 to TRBJ2-7; a weak D match, TRBD2 (5 bases). The CDR3 is 15 residues long. Germline lookup yields CDR1 SGHTA and CDR2 FQGTGA. Trimming shortened V by 2 bases and J by 2 bases, and 13 bases separated the two germline ends. This CDR3 is CASSLSRTGTYEQYF. The CDR3 DNA reads TGTGCCAGCAGCTTATCTAGGACTGGAACCTACGAGCAGTACTTC.

The V gene is TRBV15, the J gene TRBJ2-1, with 7 nucleotides matching TRBD2. The V segment lost 1 base and the J segment 10 bases; nucleotides outside the gene matches: 7. The length of the CDR3 is 14 residues. Germline V lookup: CDR1 LNHNV, CDR2 YYDKDF (reference sequence). The DNA of the CDR3 is TGTGCCACCAGCAGAGGCGGGAGTAGCAACGAGCAGTTCTTC. Translating it yields CATSRGGSSNEQFF.

Written as DNA, the CDR3 is TGTGCCAGCAAAAGTTGGGAAAGCCTATGGGATGAGCAGTTCTTC. The encoded protein is CASKSWESLWDEQFF. The genes are TRBV6-5 and TRBJ2-1; D is ambiguous. Looked up from germline, CDR1 is MNHEY and CDR2 is SVGAGI. V lost 7 bases and J 8 bases, leaving 21 bases between the germline ends. The CDR3 is 15 residues long.

V usage is TRBV30 and J usage is TRBJ2-7; 8 bases are a match to TRBD1. V was clipped by 3 bases and J by 0 bases; unmatched bases: 4. CDR1 and CDR2 from the germline V gene are GTSNPN and SVGIG (reference sequence). The CDR3 sequence is 14 residues long. In nucleotides, the CDR3 is TGTGCCTGGAGAGACAGGGGCCGCTCCTACGAGCAGTACTTC. Encoded protein: CAWRDRGRSYEQYF.

The CDR3 DNA is TGTGCCAGTAGTCTAATAGCGGGATCGGGGGAGCAGTTCTTC. It encodes CASSLIAGSGEQFF. The chain carries TRBV19 and TRBJ2-1; 8 bases map to TRBD2. Per the germline V gene, CDR1 is LNHDA and CDR2 is SQIVND (reference sequence). The CDR3 is made up of 14 amino acids. Germline trimming cut 5 bases from V and 10 bases from J; bases unmatched to any gene: 10.

The chain joins TRBV11-2 to TRBJ2-7; D is perhaps TRBD1 (5 bases). The CDR3 loop spans 14 amino acids. CDR1 and CDR2 from the germline V gene are SGHAT and FQNNGV. V lost 3 bases and J lost 2, with 11 bases in between. CDR3 residues: CASSFQTVTYEQYF. CDR3 DNA sequence: TGTGCCAGCAGCTTTCAGACAGTCACCTACGAGCAGTACTTC.

The V call is TRBV7-9, the J call TRBJ2-7; TRBD2 matches 14 bases. This CDR3 comprises 18 residues. The V gene end was trimmed by 7 bases and the J gene end by 7 bases; junction bases not matched to a gene: 18. Germline V gene data show CDR1 as SEHNR and CDR2 as FQNEAQ (reference sequence). CDR3 sequence reads: CASTTFPGTSGRRGEQYF. In DNA form, the CDR3 reads TGTGCCAGCACCACCTTCCCCGGGACTAGCGGGAGACGTGGGGAGCAGTACTTC.

The rearrangement links TRBV4-3 to TRBJ1-1, with D unresolved. Germline lookup yields CDR1 LGHNA and CDR2 YSLEER. Trimming removed 0 bases from V and 4 bases from J, with 9 bases in between. The CDR3 covers 14 residues. CDR3 sequence: CASSQEGGSTEAFF. CDR3 in DNA: TGCGCCAGCAGCCAAGAGGGCGGCAGCACTGAAGCTTTCTTT.

The J gene is TRBJ2-1, the V gene TRBV5-1, with unresolved D. This CDR3 has 12 amino acids. The ends were cut back, 1 base at V and 10 bases at J, with 9 bases in the middle. Per the germline V gene, CDR1 is SGHRS and CDR2 is YFSETQ. The CDR3 loop is CASSLQGGEQFF. Written as DNA, the CDR3 is TGCGCCAGCAGCTTGCAAGGTGGAGAGCAGTTCTTC.

The chain combines TRBV28 with TRBJ2-7; 14 positions agree with TRBD2. In germline, CDR1 is MDHEN, CDR2 SYDVKM. The CDR3 spans 18 residues. V lost 5 bases and J lost 3; bases outside the gene matches: 12. The CDR3 DNA reads TGTGCCAGCAGTCCGACTAGCGGGAGGGCCCTGATTAACTACGAGCAGTACTTC. Translating gives CASSPTSGRALINYEQYF.

The chain is built from TRBV15 and TRBJ1-3; TRBD1 matches 8 bases. Germline CDR1 reads LNHNV; CDR2 reads YYDKDF (reference sequence). CDR3 length: 16 amino acids. The V and J ends lost 3 bases and 8 bases, in that order; junction bases with no gene match: 12. In DNA, the CDR3 is TGTGCCACCAGCAGGTCCGGGACAGGATATAGACACACCATATATTTT. Translation gives CATSRSGTGYRHTIYF.

The V and J genes are TRBV2 and TRBJ1-4; 12 bases map to TRBD1. Germline CDR1 SNHLY, CDR2 FYNNEI. The CDR3 runs 14 residues. The junction had 2 bases not matched to a gene; V was cut back by 4 bases and J by 8 bases. The CDR3, as DNA: TGTGCCAGCAGTGGCGGGACAGGGGGCGAAAAACTGTTTTTT. Encoded protein: CASSGGTGGEKLFF.

The rearrangement links TRBV5-1 to TRBJ1-4; D not resolved. In germline, CDR1 is SGHRS, CDR2 YFSETQ. The CDR3 runs to 14 residues. The V and J ends lost 5 bases and 0 bases respectively, with 8 bases between them. The CDR3 spells CASRQVATNEKLFF. The CDR3 DNA is TGCGCCAGCAGGCAGGTCGCAACTAATGAAAAACTGTTTTTT.

The chain has TRBV7-6 and TRBJ1-3, with D unclear. The CDR3 consists of 14 residues. V was cut by 5 bases and J by 0 bases, with 8 bases left in between. The germline CDR1 and CDR2 sequences are SGHVS and FNYEAQ. This CDR3 reads CASSPSLSGNTIYF. The CDR3, as DNA: TGTGCCAGCAGCCCCAGTCTCTCTGGAAACACCATATATTTT.

The chain combines TRBV5-1 with TRBJ1-2; maybe TRBD1 (6 bases). With 4 bases removed from V and 8 bases from J, the gap between germline ends came to 24 bases. Per the germline V gene, CDR1 is SGHRS and CDR2 is YFSETQ. The CDR3 covers 16 residues. The CDR3 DNA sequence: TGCGCCAGCAGCATCATCTCGACAGGAGATACTCGGGGCTACACCTTC. This translates into CASSIISTGDTRGYTF. Using reference TRBV5-1 and TRBJ1-2 for the parts outside the CDR3, the full variable domain is KAGVTQTPRYLIKTRGQQVTLSCSPISGHRSVSWYQQTPGQGLQFLFEYFSETQRNKGNFPGRFSGRQFSNSRSEMNVSTLELGDSALYLCASSIISTGDTRGYTFGSGTRLTVV.

Concerning this clone itself: At one of its ends the junction is not consistent with the germline gene, which may arise from a read error. The chain couples TRBV19 to TRBJ2-1; D ambiguous. The CDR3 contains 13 residues. The germline CDR1 and CDR2 sequences are LNHDA and SQIVND (reference sequence). Written as DNA, the CDR3 is TGTGCCAGTAGTATTACGGACCAATATAACCCGGTCTTC. Translation: CASSITDQYNPVF.

The chain links TRBV29-1 to TRBJ1-1; the D gene is possibly TRBD1 (6 bases). V shed 7 bases and J shed 0 bases, with 21 bases lying between them. The CDR3 spans 16 residues. Germline V gene data show CDR1 as SQVTM and CDR2 as ANQGSEA. The CDR3 region is CSAQLFKTGLNTEAFF. The DNA of the CDR3 is TGCAGCGCCCAATTATTTAAGACAGGCCTGAACACTGAAGCTTTCTTT. Drawing the rest from reference TRBV29-1 and TRBJ1-1, the complete variable domain is SAVISQKPSRDICQRGTSLTIQCQVDSQVTMMFWYRQQPGQSLTLIATANQGSEATYESGFVIDKFPISRPNLTFSTLTVSNMSPEDSSIYLCSAQLFKTGLNTEAFFGQGTRLTVV.

The CDR3 DNA is TGTGCCAGCAGCCCCGTAGCGGGAGGAGGGGAAGAGACCCAGTACTTC. It translates to CASSPVAGGGEETQYF. This chain joins TRBV5-4 and TRBJ2-5, with 10 bases lining up with TRBD2. With V trimmed by 4 bases and J by 3 bases, 9 bases remained unmatched. Looked up from germline, CDR1 is SGHNT and CDR2 is YYREEE (reference sequence). The CDR3 has 16 residues.

This clone was found a few times. The chain has TRBV27 and TRBJ1-5, with 7 bases aligning to TRBD1. Germline CDR1 is MNHEY and CDR2 is SMNVEV (reference sequence). The V and J ends lost 2 bases and 10 bases, in that order; junction bases with no gene match: 5. The CDR3 runs 13 residues. CDR3 DNA sequence: TGTGCCAGCAGTTTAGAGGGGGCGCATCCCCAGCATTTT. This sequence encodes CASSLEGAHPQHF.

This chain uses TRBV19 with TRBJ2-3, with TRBD2 identical over 9 bases. The J segment lost 6 bases and the V segment lost 6 bases, leaving 7 bases of the junction unmatched. Germline V gene sequence: CDR1 LNHDA, CDR2 SQIVND (reference sequence). This CDR3 contains 14 residues. CDR3 in amino acids: CASRTSGPWDTQYF. The CDR3 DNA is TGTGCCAGTAGAACTAGCGGGCCATGGGATACGCAGTATTTT.

The gene calls are TRBV5-4 and TRBJ2-1; D possibly matches TRBD1 or TRBD2 (5 bases each). This CDR3 region has 15 residues. V was clipped by 4 bases and J by 7 bases, with 18 bases between them. Germline-derived CDR1 and CDR2 are SGHNT and YYREEE (reference sequence). CDR3 protein: CASSREGLALNEQFF. The CDR3 region has the DNA TGTGCCAGCAGCCGAGAGGGGCTAGCTCTAAATGAGCAGTTCTTC.